The 7 T cell receptor beta chains reported below all come from one sample, sequenced in a study of shared clonotypes between healthy human individuals. Method: immunoSEQ multiplex PCR; TCRdb's copy keeps in-frame clones and lacks some. The sample records 2 million to 2.5 million clones, 90% to 95% being singletons. The sequenced sample was naive CD4+ T cells from PBMCs. This sample's subset: CD45RA+ positively selected. These receptors were taken from a man aged 18 to 29 in good health. Some clones in this sample may be carry-over from other donors' samples.

The V and J genes are TRBV7-9 and TRBJ2-7; TRBD2 matches 13 bases. CDR1 SEHNR and CDR2 FQNEAQ come from the germline V gene (reference sequence). The CDR3 runs to 14 residues. V dropped 0 bases and J dropped 7; count of bases not matched to a gene: 0. CDR3 residues: CASSLAGLAGEQYF. In nucleotides, the CDR3 is TGTGCCAGCAGCTTAGCGGGACTAGCGGGAGAGCAGTACTTC.

The chain joins TRBV7-6 to TRBJ1-1, with TRBD1 identical over 7 bases. Germline trimming cut 3 bases from V and 0 bases from J; bases unmatched to any gene: 4. The V gene's germline CDR1 is SGHVS and CDR2 FNYEAQ. The CDR3 consists of 15 residues. For the CDR3, the DNA is TGTGCCAGCAGCTTGGTCAGGGGGTTGAACACTGAAGCTTTCTTT. This sequence encodes CASSLVRGLNTEAFF. The complete variable domain, with remaining parts taken from reference TRBV7-6 and TRBJ1-1, reads GAGVSQSPRYKVTKRGQDVALRCDPISGHVSLYWYRQALGQGPEFLTYFNYEAQQDKSGLPNDRFSAERPEGSISTLTIQRTEQRDSAMYRCASSLVRGLNTEAFFGQGTRLTVV.

The chain links TRBV15 to TRBJ2-7, with TRBD1 matching over 12 bases. V trimming: 0 bases; J trimming: 9 bases; junction bases outside the gene matches: 15. There are 18 residues in the CDR3. CDR1 is LNHNV, CDR2 YYDKDF, per germline (reference sequence). The CDR3 nucleotides read TGTGCCACCAGCAGAGATTTTTTGGGGACAGGGGGCCCCCGGGGGCAGTACTTC. It translates to CATSRDFLGTGGPRGQYF.

The chain employs TRBV9 and TRBJ2-3; a weak D match, TRBD1 (6 bases). Germline-derived CDR1 and CDR2 are SGDLS and YYNGEE. This CDR3 region has 15 residues. Trimming took off 3 bases at V and 3 bases at J, with 14 bases between the two ends. CDR3 region: CASSAQQGGTDTQYF. Written as DNA, the CDR3 is TGTGCCAGCAGCGCCCAACAGGGTGGGACAGATACGCAGTATTTT.

The chain links TRBV7-2 to TRBJ1-2; perhaps TRBD1 as D (5 bases). The germline V and J ends were trimmed by 5 bases and 7 bases, with 23 bases remaining between them. Germline loops: CDR1 SGHTA, CDR2 FQGNSA. The CDR3 runs 16 residues. The CDR3 DNA is TGTGCCAGCAGCGGCCTTTCGGGACCGTTGGTAGGTGGCTACACCTTC. Amino acids: CASSGLSGPLVGGYTF.

The V and J genes are TRBV7-6 and TRBJ2-5; D gene uncertain. Trimming removed 3 bases at V and 2 bases at J, with 16 bases between. This CDR3 comprises 16 residues. The germline CDR1 and CDR2 sequences are SGHVS and FNYEAQ. CDR3 coding DNA: TGTGCCAGCAGCTTGAGATCCAGCCGCGATCAAGAGACCCAGTACTTC. Translation: CASSLRSSRDQETQYF.

The chain couples TRBV5-1 to TRBJ2-5; D gene unclear. The CDR3 length is 14 residues. The germline V and J ends were trimmed by 4 bases and 3 bases, with 13 bases remaining between them. Per the germline V gene, CDR1 is SGHRS and CDR2 is YFSETQ. The CDR3 nucleotides are TGCGCCAGCAGCGAGACGGTTGAAAAAGAGACCCAGTACTTC. Translation gives CASSETVEKETQYF.